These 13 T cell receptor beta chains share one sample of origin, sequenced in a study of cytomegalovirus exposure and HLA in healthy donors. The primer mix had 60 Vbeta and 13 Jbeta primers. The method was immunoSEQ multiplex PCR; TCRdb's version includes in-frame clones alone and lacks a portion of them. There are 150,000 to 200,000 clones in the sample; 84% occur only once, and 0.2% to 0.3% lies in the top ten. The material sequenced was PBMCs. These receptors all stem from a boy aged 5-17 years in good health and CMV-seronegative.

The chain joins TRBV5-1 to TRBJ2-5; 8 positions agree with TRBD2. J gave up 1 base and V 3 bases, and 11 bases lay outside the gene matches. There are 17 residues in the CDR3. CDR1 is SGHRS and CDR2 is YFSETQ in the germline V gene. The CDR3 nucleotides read TGCGCCAGCAGCTCCGCCCCGGGACTAGTAGCCCAAGAGACCCAGTACTTC. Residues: CASSSAPGLVAQETQYF.

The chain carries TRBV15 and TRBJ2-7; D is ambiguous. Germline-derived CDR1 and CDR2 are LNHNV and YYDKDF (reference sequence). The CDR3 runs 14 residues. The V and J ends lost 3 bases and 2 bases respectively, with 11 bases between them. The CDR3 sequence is CATSSSLTAYEQYF. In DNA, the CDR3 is TGTGCCACCAGCAGCTCTCTTACAGCCTACGAGCAGTACTTC.

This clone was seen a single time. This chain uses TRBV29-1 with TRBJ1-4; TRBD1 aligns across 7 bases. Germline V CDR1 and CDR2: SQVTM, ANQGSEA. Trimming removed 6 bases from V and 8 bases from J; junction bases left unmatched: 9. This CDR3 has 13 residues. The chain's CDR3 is CSVAGQLQEKLFF. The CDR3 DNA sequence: TGCAGCGTGGCGGGACAGCTTCAAGAAAAACTGTTTTTT.

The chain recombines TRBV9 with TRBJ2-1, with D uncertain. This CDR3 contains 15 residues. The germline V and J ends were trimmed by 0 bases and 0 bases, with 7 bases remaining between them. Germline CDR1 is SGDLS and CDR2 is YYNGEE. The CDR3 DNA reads TGTGCCAGCAGCGTAGAATCTTACTCCTACAATGAGCAGTTCTTC. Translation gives CASSVESYSYNEQFF. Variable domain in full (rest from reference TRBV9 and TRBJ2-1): DSGVTQTPKHLITATGQRVTLRCSPRSGDLSVYWYQQSLDQGLQFLIQYYNGEERAKGNILERFSAQQFPDLHSELNLSSLELGDSALYFCASSVESYSYNEQFFGPGTRLTVL.

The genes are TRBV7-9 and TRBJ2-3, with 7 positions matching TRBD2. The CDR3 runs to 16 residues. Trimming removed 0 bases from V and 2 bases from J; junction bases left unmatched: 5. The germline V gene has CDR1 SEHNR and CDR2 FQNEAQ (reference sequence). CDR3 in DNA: TGTGCCAGCAGCTTAGCGGGGAGGGTTCCCACAGATACGCAGTATTTT. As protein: CASSLAGRVPTDTQYF. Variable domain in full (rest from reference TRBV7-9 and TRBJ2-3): DTGVSQNPRHKITKRGQNVTFRCDPISEHNRLYWYRQTLGQGPEFLTYFQNEAQLEKSRLLSDRFSAERPKGSFSTLEIQRTEQGDSAMYLCASSLAGRVPTDTQYFGPGTRLTVL.

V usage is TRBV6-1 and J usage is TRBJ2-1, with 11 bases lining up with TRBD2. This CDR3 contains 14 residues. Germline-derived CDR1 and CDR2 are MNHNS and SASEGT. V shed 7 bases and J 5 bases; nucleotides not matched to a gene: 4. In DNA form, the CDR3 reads TGTGCCAGCAATGTAGCGGGAGGGCACAATGAGCAGTTCTTC. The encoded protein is CASNVAGGHNEQFF.

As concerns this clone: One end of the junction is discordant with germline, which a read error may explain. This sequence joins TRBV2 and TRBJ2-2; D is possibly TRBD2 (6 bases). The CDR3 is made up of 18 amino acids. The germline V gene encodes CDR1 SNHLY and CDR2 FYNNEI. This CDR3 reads CASSALWPGGTNTGEPFF. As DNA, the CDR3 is TGTGCCAGCAGCGCCCTATGGCCCGGGGGTACGAACACCGGGGAGCCGTTTTTT. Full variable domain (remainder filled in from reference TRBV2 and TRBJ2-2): EPEVTQTPSHQVTQMGQEVILRCVPISNHLYFYWYRQILGQKVEFLVSFYNNEISEKSEIFDDQFSVERPDGSNFTLKIRSTKLEDSAMYFCASSALWPGGTNTGEPFFGEGSRLTVL.

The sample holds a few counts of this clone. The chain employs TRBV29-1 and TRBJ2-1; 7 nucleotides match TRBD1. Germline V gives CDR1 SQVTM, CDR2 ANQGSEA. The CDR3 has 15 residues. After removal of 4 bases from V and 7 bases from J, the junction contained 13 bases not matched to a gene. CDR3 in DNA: TGCAGCGTTGGACTAAGACAGGGCCTTCCAAATGAGCAGTTCTTC. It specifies CSVGLRQGLPNEQFF.

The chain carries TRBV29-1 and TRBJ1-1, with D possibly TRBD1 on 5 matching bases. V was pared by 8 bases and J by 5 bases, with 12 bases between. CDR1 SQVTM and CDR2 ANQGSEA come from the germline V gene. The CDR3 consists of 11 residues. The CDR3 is CSWGSRTEAFF. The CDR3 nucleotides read TGCAGCTGGGGCTCCAGGACTGAAGCTTTCTTT.

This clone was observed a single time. Here the CDR3 reads CASSTSGGEPDTQYF. The CDR3 bases are TGTGCCAGCAGCACATCAGGGGGCGAACCAGATACGCAGTATTTT. J is TRBJ2-3 and V is TRBV7-9, with 8 bases that match TRBD1. The CDR3 has 15 residues. Per the germline V gene, CDR1 is SEHNR and CDR2 is FQNEAQ (reference sequence). Trimming at V came to 5 bases and at J to 4 bases, leaving 8 bases not matched to a gene.

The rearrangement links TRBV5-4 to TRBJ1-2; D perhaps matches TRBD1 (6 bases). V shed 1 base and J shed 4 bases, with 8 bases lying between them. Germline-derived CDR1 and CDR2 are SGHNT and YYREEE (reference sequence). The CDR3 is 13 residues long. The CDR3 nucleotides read TGTGCCAGCAGCTTGCAGGGGTCCTATGGCTACACCTTC. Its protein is CASSLQGSYGYTF.

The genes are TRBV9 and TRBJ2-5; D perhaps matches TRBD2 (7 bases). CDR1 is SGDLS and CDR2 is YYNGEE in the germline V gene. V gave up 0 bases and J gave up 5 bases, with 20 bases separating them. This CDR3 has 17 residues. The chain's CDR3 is CASSVASGGPDRETQYF. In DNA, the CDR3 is TGTGCCAGCAGCGTAGCTTCGGGGGGCCCCGACCGGGAGACCCAGTACTTC. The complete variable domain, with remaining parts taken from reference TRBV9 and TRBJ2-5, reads DSGVTQTPKHLITATGQRVTLRCSPRSGDLSVYWYQQSLDQGLQFLIQYYNGEERAKGNILERFSAQQFPDLHSELNLSSLELGDSALYFCASSVASGGPDRETQYFGPGTRLLVL.

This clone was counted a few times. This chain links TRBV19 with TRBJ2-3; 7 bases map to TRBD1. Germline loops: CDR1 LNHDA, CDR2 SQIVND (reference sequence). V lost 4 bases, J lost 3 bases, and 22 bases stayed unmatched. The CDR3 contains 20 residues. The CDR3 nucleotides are TGTGCCAGTAGTACTAACAGGCTCGGACAGGTGGATCCATATACAGATACGCAGTATTTT. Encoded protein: CASSTNRLGQVDPYTDTQYF. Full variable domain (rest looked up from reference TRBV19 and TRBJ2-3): DGGITQSPKYLFRKEGQNVTLSCEQNLNHDAMYWYRQDPGQGLRLIYYSQIVNDFQKGDIAEGYSVSREKKESFPLTVTSAQKNPTAFYLCASSTNRLGQVDPYTDTQYFGPGTRLTVL.